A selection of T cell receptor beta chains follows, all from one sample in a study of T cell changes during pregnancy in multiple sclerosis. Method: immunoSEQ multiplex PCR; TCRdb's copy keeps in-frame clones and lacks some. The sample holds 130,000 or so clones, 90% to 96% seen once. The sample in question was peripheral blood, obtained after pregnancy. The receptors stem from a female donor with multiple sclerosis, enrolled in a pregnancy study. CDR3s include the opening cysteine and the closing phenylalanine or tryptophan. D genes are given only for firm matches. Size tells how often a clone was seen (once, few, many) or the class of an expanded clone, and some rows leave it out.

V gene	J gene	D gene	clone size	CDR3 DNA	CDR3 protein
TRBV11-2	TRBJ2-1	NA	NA	TGTGCCAGCAGCTTAGACCTGGACAGACCCTACAATGAGCAGTTCTTC	CASSLDLDRPYNEQFF
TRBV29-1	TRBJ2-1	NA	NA	TGCAGCGTCCCAGGGATCTCCTACAATGAGCAGTTCTTC	CSVPGISYNEQFF
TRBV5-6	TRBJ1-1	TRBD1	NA	TGTGCCAGCAGCCGACAGGGGATGAACACTGAAGCTTTCTTT	CASSRQGMNTEAFF
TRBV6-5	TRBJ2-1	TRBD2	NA	TGTGCCAGCAGCCGGGGACTAGCGGGGTACAATGAGCAGTTCTTC	CASSRGLAGYNEQFF
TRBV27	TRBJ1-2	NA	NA	TGTGCCAGCAGTTTGAATCCCCAGGCGGGGGCGGAGGGCTACACCTTC	CASSLNPQAGAEGYTF
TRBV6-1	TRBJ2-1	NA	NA	TGTGCCAGCATTAAAGACCGGAGCTCCTACAATGAGCAGTTCTTC	CASIKDRSSYNEQFF
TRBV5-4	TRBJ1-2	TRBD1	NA	TGTGCCAGCAGGGGACAGGGAGCTAGTGGGGTCAACTATGGCTACACCTTC	CASRGQGASGVNYGYTF
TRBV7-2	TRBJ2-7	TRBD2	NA	TGTGCCAGCAGGAAAACTAGCGGGAGTGGCTACGAGCAGTACTTC	CASRKTSGSGYEQYF
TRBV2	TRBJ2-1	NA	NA	TGTGCCAGCAGCAGACTGACGAATGAGCAGTTCTTC	CASSRLTNEQFF
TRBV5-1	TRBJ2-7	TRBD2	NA	TGCGCCAGCAGCTGGACTAGCGGGCACACCTACGAGCAGTACTTC	CASSWTSGHTYEQYF
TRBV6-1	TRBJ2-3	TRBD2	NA	TGTGCCAGCAGTGACGGACTAGCGGGAGGACCAGATACGCAGTATTTT	CASSDGLAGGPDTQYF
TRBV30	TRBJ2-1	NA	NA	TGTGCCTGGAGTGTTTGGAGGGACAATGAGCAGTTCTTC	CAWSVWRDNEQFF
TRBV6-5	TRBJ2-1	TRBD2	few	TGTGCCAGCAGTGTGGGGCTAGCGGGTTACAATGAGCAGTTCTTC	CASSVGLAGYNEQFF
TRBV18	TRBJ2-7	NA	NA	TGTGCCAGCTCACCTCAAAGGGGGGGCGAGCAGTACTTC	CASSPQRGGEQYF
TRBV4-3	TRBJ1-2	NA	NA	TGCGCCAGCAGCCAAGATCGGGGGGATGGCTACACCTTC	CASSQDRGDGYTF
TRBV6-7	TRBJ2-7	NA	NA	TGTGCCAGCAGTTACTCGATAAGGGGAGGGGTACAGGGAAAACTGTACGAGCAGTACTTC	CASSYSIRGGVQGKLYEQYF
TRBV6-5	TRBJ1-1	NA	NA	TGTGCCAGCAGCCAAGGACAGTTCCTCGTCACTGAAGCTTTCTTT	CASSQGQFLVTEAFF
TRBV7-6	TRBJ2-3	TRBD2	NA	TGTGCCAGCAGCTGGACTAGCGGGGGGCTCACAGATACGCAGTATTTT	CASSWTSGGLTDTQYF
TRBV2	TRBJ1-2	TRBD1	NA	TGTGCCAGCAGGCTGGACAGGGGCCTCCCCTATGGCTACACCTTC	CASRLDRGLPYGYTF
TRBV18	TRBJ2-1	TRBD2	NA	TGTGCCAGCTCACCAGCTAGCGGGAGTCCCCGCTCCTACAATGAGCAGTTCTTC	CASSPASGSPRSYNEQFF
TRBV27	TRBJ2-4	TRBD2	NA	TGTGCCAGCAGACTAGCGGGAGGTCCTGTAGCCAAAAACATTCAGTACTTC	CASRLAGGPVAKNIQYF
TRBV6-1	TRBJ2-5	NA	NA	TGTGCCAGCATGGCCGGGAACCAAGAGACCCAGTACTTC	CASMAGNQETQYF
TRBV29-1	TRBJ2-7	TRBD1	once	TGCAGCGTTGACTTGACAGGGAGCTACGAGCAGTACTTC	CSVDLTGSYEQYF
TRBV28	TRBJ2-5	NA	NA	TGTGCCAGCAGTTCCCAGAGGCGACAAGAGACCCAGTACTTC	CASSSQRRQETQYF
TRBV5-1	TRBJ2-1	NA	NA	TGCGCCAGCAGGGAGGAGGGCTCCTACAATGAGCAGTTCTTC	CASREEGSYNEQFF
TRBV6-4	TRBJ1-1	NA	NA	TGTGCCAGCAGTGTATTAATGAACACTGAAGCTTTCTTT	CASSVLMNTEAFF
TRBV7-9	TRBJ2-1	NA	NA	TGTGCCAGCAGCTTAGATGGAGGGCCTAAGTTCTTC	CASSLDGGPKFF
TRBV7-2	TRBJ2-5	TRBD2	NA	TGTGCCAGCAGAGGGCTAGCGGGAGGGGCACCGGGAGAGACCCAGTACTTC	CASRGLAGGAPGETQYF